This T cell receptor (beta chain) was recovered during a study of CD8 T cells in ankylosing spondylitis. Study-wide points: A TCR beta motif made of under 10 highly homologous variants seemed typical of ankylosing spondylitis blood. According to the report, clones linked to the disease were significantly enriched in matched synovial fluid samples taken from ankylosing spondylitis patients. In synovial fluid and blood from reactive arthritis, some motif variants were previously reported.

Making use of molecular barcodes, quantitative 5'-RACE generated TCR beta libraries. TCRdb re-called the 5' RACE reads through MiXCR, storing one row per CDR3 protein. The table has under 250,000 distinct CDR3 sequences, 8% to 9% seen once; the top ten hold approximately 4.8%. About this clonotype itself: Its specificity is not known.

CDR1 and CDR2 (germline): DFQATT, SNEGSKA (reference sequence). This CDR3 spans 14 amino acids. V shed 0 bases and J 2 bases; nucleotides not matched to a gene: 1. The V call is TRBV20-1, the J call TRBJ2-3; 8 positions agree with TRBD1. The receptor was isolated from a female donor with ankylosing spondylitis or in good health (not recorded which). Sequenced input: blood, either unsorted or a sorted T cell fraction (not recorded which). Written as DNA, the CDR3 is TGCAGTGCTAGAGAGGACAGGGCCACAGATACGCAGTATTTT. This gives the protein CSAREDRATDTQYF.